What follows are 7 T cell receptor beta chains derived from one specimen sequenced in a study of T cell responses to AZD1222 COVID-19 vaccine. The protocol was immunoSEQ multiplex PCR, while the TCRdb copy is restricted to in-frame clones and leaves out a portion. The sample contains 100,000 to 150,000 clones, about 90% of which appear only once. The sequences come from peripheral blood, collected on day 0 of AZD1222 vaccination. These receptors all come from an adult in good health.

The chain recombines TRBV4-3 with TRBJ2-1; D gene unclear. Germline V gene lookup returns CDR1 LGHNA and CDR2 YSLEER. Trimming shortened V by 0 bases and J by 5 bases, and 17 bases separated the two germline ends. This CDR3 is built from 17 residues. CDR3 sequence (DNA): TGCGCCAGCAGCCAAGATTATTCACCGCAAAAGAACAATGAGCAGTTCTTC. Residues: CASSQDYSPQKNNEQFF.

Here the CDR3 reads CASSLERGRPQHF. The CDR3 DNA follows: TGCGCCAGCAGCTTGGAGAGGGGTCGGCCCCAGCATTTT. The V and J genes are TRBV5-1 and TRBJ1-5; TRBD1 is a possible D gene (5 bases). V was shortened by 0 bases and J by 9 bases, with 10 bases between the two germline ends. There are 13 residues in the CDR3. Germline CDR1 reads SGHRS; CDR2 reads YFSETQ.

This clone was seen just once. This rearrangement joins TRBV3-1 (or the pseudogene TRBV3-2) to TRBJ2-3; TRBD2 matches at 9 bases. V was pared by 3 bases and J by 4 bases, with 23 bases of the junction left unmatched. There are 21 residues in the CDR3. Germline V gene lookup returns CDR1 LGHDT and CDR2 YNNKEL (reference sequence). CDR3 DNA: TGTGCCAGCAGCCATGAGCCCTTGACCTCGGGGCGGGAGGGCCAAGCAGATACGCAGTATTTT. Its translation is CASSHEPLTSGREGQADTQYF.

The CDR3 region is CASSPGQGSYNEQFF. CDR3 bases: TGTGCCAGCAGCCCGGGACAGGGGTCCTACAATGAGCAGTTCTTC. The V and J genes are TRBV2 and TRBJ2-1; 10 positions agree with TRBD1. V was pared by 6 bases and J by 1 base, with 3 bases of the junction left unmatched. Germline V lookup: CDR1 SNHLY, CDR2 FYNNEI. This CDR3 has 15 amino acids.

The chain is built from TRBV19 and TRBJ1-5; 8 bases fit TRBD1. The length of the CDR3 is 16 residues. The trim removed 5 bases at V and 1 base at J, leaving 7 bases unmatched. Per the germline V gene, CDR1 is LNHDA and CDR2 is SQIVND (reference sequence). CDR3 residues: CASSAGQGLSNQPQHF. In nucleotides, the CDR3 is TGTGCCAGTAGTGCCGGACAGGGCTTGAGCAATCAGCCCCAGCATTTT.

The genes are TRBV9 and TRBJ2-7, with 8 positions matching TRBD2. This CDR3 comprises 17 residues. Germline lookup yields CDR1 SGDLS and CDR2 YYNGEE. V lost 3 bases and J lost 0; bases outside the gene matches: 11. The chain's CDR3 is CASSEEGLAGPSYEQYF. CDR3 nucleotide sequence: TGTGCCAGCAGCGAGGAGGGCCTAGCGGGCCCCTCCTACGAGCAGTACTTC.

For the CDR3, the DNA is TGTGCCAGCAGTTACTCTCCGGCATCATCCTACGAGCAGTACTTC. Translating gives CASSYSPASSYEQYF. The rearrangement joins TRBV6-2 or TRBV6-3 to TRBJ2-7; D is uncertain. V lost 0 bases, J lost 1 base, and 10 bases lay in between. The CDR3 runs 15 residues. Looked up from germline, CDR1 is MNHEY and CDR2 is SVGEGT.